The 4 T cell receptor beta chains given below trace back to one sample, sequenced in a study. TCRdb processed the RT-PCR reads anew with MiXCR; each CDR3 protein has one entry. The sample includes hundreds of thousands of distinct CDR3 sequences, around 14% of them seen just once. The sequenced sample was memory CD4+ T cells from blood. The receptors originated from a female donor in good health, serving as a healthy control.

The chain recombines TRBV4-2 with TRBJ1-1, with D maybe TRBD1 (5 bases). Trimming stripped 1 base from V and 3 bases from J, with 9 bases between. The CDR3 extends over 14 amino acids. CDR1 LGHNA and CDR2 YNFKEQ come from the germline V gene. CDR3 DNA sequence: TGTGCCAGCAGCCAAGCCGACAGTTACACTGAAGCTTTCTTT. This sequence encodes CASSQADSYTEAFF.

V usage is TRBV7-9 and J usage is TRBJ2-4, with 7 positions matching TRBD1. Germline V gives CDR1 SEHNR, CDR2 FQNEAQ (reference sequence). J gave up 0 bases and V 6 bases, and 14 bases lay outside the gene matches. The CDR3 is 18 residues long. The CDR3 sequence is CASSPDRRTTLAKNIQYF. CDR3 DNA sequence: TGTGCCAGCAGTCCGGACAGGCGGACGACGTTAGCCAAAAACATTCAGTACTTC.

This clonotype appeared a few times. The chain carries TRBV5-1 and TRBJ2-3; D assignment may be TRBD1 or TRBD2 (5 bases each). Trimming pared 0 bases from V and 2 bases from J, leaving 13 bases between. Per the germline V gene, CDR1 is SGHRS and CDR2 is YFSETQ. The CDR3 runs to 16 residues. CDR3 protein: CASSLGSSGATDTQYF. The DNA for the CDR3 is TGCGCCAGCAGCTTGGGGTCCTCCGGGGCCACAGATACGCAGTATTTT.

This clonotype was recorded a few times. The gene calls are TRBV7-9 and TRBJ1-6; D not resolved. Germline V gene sequence: CDR1 SEHNR, CDR2 FQNEAQ (reference sequence). The CDR3 covers 13 residues. With 2 bases removed from V and 7 bases from J, the gap between germline ends came to 6 bases. CDR3 protein: CASSLFNNSPLHF. In nucleotides, the CDR3 is TGTGCCAGCAGCTTATTTAACAATTCACCCCTCCACTTT.